The next 19 T cell receptor beta chains were all read from a single sample in a study of T-cell memory formation after mild COVID-19. One entry per CDR3 protein, called by TCRdb with MiXCR from the 5' RACE reads. The sample has approximately 450,000 distinct CDR3 sequences, approximately 18% seen once. The source material was PBMCs or a T cell subset sorted from them (not recorded which). All receptors come from an adult woman who had mild COVID-19 (a few samples of this study predate the infection). Cell type and time point are not known.

This chain uses TRBV6-1 with TRBJ2-7; the match to TRBD2 covers 8 bases. CDR1 and CDR2 (germline): MNHNS, SASEGT. The CDR3 is 14 amino acids. V shed 2 bases and J 7 bases; nucleotides not matched to a gene: 7. Here the CDR3 DNA reads TGTGCCAGCAGTGAATGGCGGGAGGCGTCTGAGCAGTACTTC. It yields the protein CASSEWREASEQYF.

A note on this clonotype: This clone may be a read error of a much larger clone one base away. The chain links TRBV5-1 to TRBJ2-5; tentative D call: TRBD2 (5 bases). The CDR3 runs 15 residues. Trimming removed 0 bases from V and 1 base from J, with 10 bases in between. Germline assignment: CDR1 SGHRS and CDR2 YFSETQ. The chain's CDR3 is CASSLDGGPQETQYF. The CDR3 coding sequence is TGCGCCAGCAGCTTGGATGGCGGGCCCCAAGAGACCCAGTACTTC.

This clonotype came up a few times. The genes are TRBV15 and TRBJ2-1; no clear D gene. The CDR3 is 12 residues long. V was shortened by 8 bases and J by 6 bases, with 11 bases between the two germline ends. Germline V gene data show CDR1 as LNHNV and CDR2 as YYDKDF (reference sequence). The CDR3: CATAQWGNEQFF. Written as DNA, the CDR3 is TGTGCCACCGCGCAGTGGGGCAATGAGCAGTTCTTC. Full variable domain (outside the CDR3, taken from reference TRBV15 and TRBJ2-1): DAMVIQNPRYQVTQFGKPVTLSCSQTLNHNVMYWYQQKSSQAPKLLFHYYDKDFNNEADTPDNFQSRRPNTSFCFLDIRSPGLGDTAMYLCATAQWGNEQFFGPGTRLTVL.

This clonotype was picked up a small number of times. The chain uses TRBV7-8 and TRBJ1-1; TRBD1 agrees at 12 bases. Germline CDR1 and CDR2: SGHVS and FQNEAQ. V dropped 4 bases and J dropped 3; count of bases not matched to a gene: 6. The CDR3 is 16 residues long. Here the CDR3 DNA reads TGTGCCAGCAGCTCACGGGACAGGGGGCTGGACACTGAAGCTTTCTTT. Its translation is CASSSRDRGLDTEAFF.

This chain connects TRBV27 to TRBJ1-6; the D gene is possibly TRBD1 (5 bases). Germline-derived CDR1 and CDR2 are MNHEY and SMNVEV (reference sequence). V was pared by 0 bases and J by 13 bases, with 19 bases between. CDR3 length: 16 residues. CDR3 region: CASSLSLGEAWGPLHF. CDR3 DNA: TGTGCCAGCAGTTTATCACTAGGTGAGGCCTGGGGGCCCCTCCACTTT.

This clonotype was counted between two and nine times. The genes are TRBV7-9 and TRBJ2-1; D remains ambiguous. Germline assignment: CDR1 SEHNR and CDR2 FQNEAQ (reference sequence). The length of the CDR3 is 13 residues. V was cut by 0 bases and J by 14 bases, with 14 bases left in between. CDR3 bases: TGTGCCAGCAGCTTAGCGCGAGGTCGACCTGAGTTCTTC. Encoded protein: CASSLARGRPEFF. The full variable domain, with the rest looked up from reference TRBV7-9 and TRBJ2-1, is DTGVSQNPRHKITKRGQNVTFRCDPISEHNRLYWYRQTLGQGPEFLTYFQNEAQLEKSRLLSDRFSAERPKGSFSTLEIQRTEQGDSAMYLCASSLARGRPEFFGPGTRLTVL.

The V gene is TRBV29-1, the J gene TRBJ2-3; possibly TRBD1 or TRBD2 for D (5 bases each). Trimming took 2 bases from V and 1 from J, leaving 7 bases between them. The V gene's germline CDR1 is SQVTM and CDR2 ANQGSEA. The CDR3 is 13 residues long. CDR3 bases: TGCAGCGTTGAAAGGGACGGCACAGATACGCAGTATTTT. This codes for CSVERDGTDTQYF.

The J gene is TRBJ2-7, the V gene TRBV19, with D maybe TRBD1 (7 bases). In germline, CDR1 is LNHDA, CDR2 SQIVND (reference sequence). The CDR3 has 16 residues. The V end was cut by 6 bases, the J end by 2 bases, with 20 bases between. CDR3 DNA sequence: TGTGCCAGTAGATGCGTCAGGGGGGACCTCCCCTACGAGCAGTACTTC. Translated, it gives CASRCVRGDLPYEQYF.

At least ten counts were recorded for this clonotype. The chain uses TRBV20-1 and TRBJ1-1; 8 positions match TRBD1. The junction had 14 bases not matched to a gene; V was cut back by 2 bases and J by 0 bases. Germline assignment: CDR1 DFQATT and CDR2 SNEGSKA (reference sequence). The CDR3 has 18 residues. The CDR3 region is CSARLIAGTGRMNTEAFF. The CDR3, as DNA: TGCAGTGCTAGACTAATCGCCGGGACAGGACGCATGAACACTGAAGCTTTCTTT.

This sequence joins TRBV7-9 and TRBJ2-1; D remains ambiguous. In germline, CDR1 is SEHNR, CDR2 FQNEAQ (reference sequence). CDR3 length: 15 amino acids. Trimming took off 3 bases at V and 0 bases at J, with 9 bases between the two ends. The CDR3 loop reads CASSFAVHSYNEQFF. The CDR3 DNA reads TGTGCCAGCAGCTTCGCGGTCCACTCCTACAATGAGCAGTTCTTC.

This chain joins TRBV5-6 and TRBJ2-5; 7 bases align to TRBD1. V was pared by 3 bases and J by 5 bases, with 13 bases of the junction left unmatched. Germline CDR1 reads SGHDT; CDR2 reads YYEEEE. CDR3 length equals 16 residues. The CDR3 region has the DNA TGTGCCAGCAGCTGGGACACCGGGACAGAGATTGAGACCCAGTACTTC. This codes for CASSWDTGTEIETQYF.

This clonotype occurred a few times. The chain uses TRBV7-9 and TRBJ2-3, with 11 bases aligning to TRBD2. V gave up 4 bases and J gave up 5 bases; unmatched junction bases: 8. The CDR3 sequence is 16 residues long. The germline CDR1 and CDR2 sequences are SEHNR and FQNEAQ (reference sequence). The CDR3 DNA reads as TGTGCCAGCAGCTGGGTAGCGGGAGGGCCCGGAGATACGCAGTATTTT. Its protein product is CASSWVAGGPGDTQYF. Full variable domain (remainder filled in from reference TRBV7-9 and TRBJ2-3): DTGVSQNPRHKITKRGQNVTFRCDPISEHNRLYWYRQTLGQGPEFLTYFQNEAQLEKSRLLSDRFSAERPKGSFSTLEIQRTEQGDSAMYLCASSWVAGGPGDTQYFGPGTRLTVL.

Only a few counts were recorded for this clonotype. V is TRBV7-9 and J is TRBJ2-5, with D possibly TRBD1 on 6 matching bases. The length of the CDR3 is 13 residues. V was cut by 4 bases and J by 3 bases, with 9 bases left in between. Germline assignment: CDR1 SEHNR and CDR2 FQNEAQ (reference sequence). The CDR3 sequence is CASSWDTEETQYF. The CDR3 DNA reads as TGTGCCAGCAGCTGGGACACCGAAGAGACCCAGTACTTC. Full variable domain (rest looked up from reference TRBV7-9 and TRBJ2-5): DTGVSQNPRHKITKRGQNVTFRCDPISEHNRLYWYRQTLGQGPEFLTYFQNEAQLEKSRLLSDRFSAERPKGSFSTLEIQRTEQGDSAMYLCASSWDTEETQYFGPGTRLLVL.

This sequence joins TRBV20-1 and TRBJ1-4, with D perhaps matching TRBD1 (5 bases). Germline V gene data show CDR1 as DFQATT and CDR2 as SNEGSKA (reference sequence). The CDR3 totals 17 residues. Trimming pared 6 bases from V and 4 bases from J, leaving 24 bases between. The CDR3 coding sequence is TGCAGTGCACCCGACCCCAGCCGAGACAGACATAATGAAAAACTGTTTTTT. This codes for CSAPDPSRDRHNEKLFF.

This clonotype showed up just a few times. The genes are TRBV10-3 and TRBJ2-3; D unclear. CDR1 is ENHRY and CDR2 is SYGVKD in the germline V gene. This CDR3 is built from 13 residues. V lost 7 bases and J lost 5, with 13 bases in between. The CDR3 spells CAIKGRDIDTQYF. The CDR3 DNA is TGTGCCATCAAAGGTCGCGACATAGATACGCAGTATTTT.

This clonotype came up a few times. The V gene is TRBV5-1, the J gene TRBJ2-2; no clear D gene. CDR1 and CDR2 from the germline V gene are SGHRS and YFSETQ. The CDR3 contains 16 residues. V gave up 6 bases and J gave up 0 bases, with 15 bases separating them. CDR3 residues: CASTRMIITNTGELFF. CDR3 DNA: TGCGCCAGCACCAGGATGATCATTACGAACACCGGGGAGCTGTTTTTT.

The V gene is TRBV27, the J gene TRBJ2-7; D may be TRBD1 (6 bases). Trimming shortened V by 8 bases and J by 0 bases, and 11 bases separated the two germline ends. The CDR3 covers 13 residues. Germline values: CDR1 MNHEY, CDR2 SMNVEV (reference sequence). CDR3 bases: TGTGCCAGCGGCCAGGGGACCTCCTACGAGCAGTACTTC. It encodes CASGQGTSYEQYF.

In DNA form, the CDR3 reads TGTGCCACCAGCAGATATGGGACTAGCGGGAAAGCAGAGACCCAGTACTTC. Translation: CATSRYGTSGKAETQYF. The V gene is TRBV15, the J gene TRBJ2-5; 13 bases match TRBD2. Trimming took 2 bases from V and 4 from J; bases not matched to a gene: 7. CDR1 is LNHNV, CDR2 YYDKDF, per germline (reference sequence). This CDR3 has 17 residues. The entire variable domain, with the rest obtained from reference TRBV15 and TRBJ2-5, is as follows: DAMVIQNPRYQVTQFGKPVTLSCSQTLNHNVMYWYQQKSSQAPKLLFHYYDKDFNNEADTPDNFQSRRPNTSFCFLDIRSPGLGDTAMYLCATSRYGTSGKAETQYFGPGTRLLVL.

This sequence joins TRBV27 and TRBJ2-7; TRBD2 aligns across 12 bases. J lost 5 bases, V lost 3 bases, and 5 bases had no gene match. This CDR3 has 15 residues. Germline CDR1 is MNHEY and CDR2 is SMNVEV (reference sequence). CDR3 nucleotides: TGTGCCAGCAGTTTGACTAGCGGGGGCCCCAACGAGCAGTACTTC. Residues: CASSLTSGGPNEQYF.